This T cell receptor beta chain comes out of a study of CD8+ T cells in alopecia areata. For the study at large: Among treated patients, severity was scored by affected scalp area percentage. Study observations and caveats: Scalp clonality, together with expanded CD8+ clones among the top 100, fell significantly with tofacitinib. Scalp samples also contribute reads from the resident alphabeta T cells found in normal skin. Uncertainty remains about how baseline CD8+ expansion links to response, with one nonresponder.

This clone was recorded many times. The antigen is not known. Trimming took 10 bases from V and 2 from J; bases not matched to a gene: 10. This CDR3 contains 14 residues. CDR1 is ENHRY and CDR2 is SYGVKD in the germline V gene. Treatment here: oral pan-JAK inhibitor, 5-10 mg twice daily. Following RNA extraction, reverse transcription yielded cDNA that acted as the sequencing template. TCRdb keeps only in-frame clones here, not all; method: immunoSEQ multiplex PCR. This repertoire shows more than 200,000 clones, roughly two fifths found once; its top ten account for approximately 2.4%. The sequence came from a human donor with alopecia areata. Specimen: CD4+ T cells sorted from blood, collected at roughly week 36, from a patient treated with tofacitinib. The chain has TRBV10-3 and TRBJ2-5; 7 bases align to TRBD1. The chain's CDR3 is CATGAGGGQETQYF. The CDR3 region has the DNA TGTGCCACCGGTGCAGGGGGTGGGCAAGAGACCCAGTACTTC.